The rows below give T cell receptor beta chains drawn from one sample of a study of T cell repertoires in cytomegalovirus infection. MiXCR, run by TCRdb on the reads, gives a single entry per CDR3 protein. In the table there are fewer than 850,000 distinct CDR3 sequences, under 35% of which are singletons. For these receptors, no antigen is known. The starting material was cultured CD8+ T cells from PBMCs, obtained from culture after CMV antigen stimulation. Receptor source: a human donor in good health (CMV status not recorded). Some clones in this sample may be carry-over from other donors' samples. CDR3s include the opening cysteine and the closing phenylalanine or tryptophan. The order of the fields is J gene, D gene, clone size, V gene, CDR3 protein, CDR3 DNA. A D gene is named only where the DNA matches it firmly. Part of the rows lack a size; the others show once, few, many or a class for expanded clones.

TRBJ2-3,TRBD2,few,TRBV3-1,CASSQGTSGTTDTQYF,TGTGCCAGCAGCCAAGGGACTAGCGGGACCACAGATACGCAGTATTTT
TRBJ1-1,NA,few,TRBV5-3,CASTSRAEAFF,TGTGCCAGCACAAGCAGGGCTGAAGCTTTCTTT
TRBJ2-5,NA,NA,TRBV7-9,CASSLLSTRQETQYF,TGTGCCAGCAGCTTACTATCCACTAGGCAAGAGACCCAGTACTTC
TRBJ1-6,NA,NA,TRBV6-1,CASSGGPSSYNSPLHF,TGTGCCAGCAGTGGGGGGCCTAGCTCCTATAATTCACCCCTCCACTTT
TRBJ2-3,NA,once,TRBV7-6,CASSARTPSTDTQYF,TGTGCCAGCAGCGCCCGTACCCCTAGCACAGATACGCAGTATTTT
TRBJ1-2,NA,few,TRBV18,CASSDTPLEGAYGYTF,TGTGCCAGCTCCGACACGCCCCTTGAGGGAGCATATGGCTACACCTTC
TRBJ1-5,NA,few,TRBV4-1,CASSQEGRDQPQHF,TGCGCCAGCAGCCAAGAGGGCCGAGATCAGCCCCAGCATTTT
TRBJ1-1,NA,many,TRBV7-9,CASSSGPGGTEAFF,TGTGCCAGCAGCTCCGGCCCGGGAGGCACTGAAGCTTTCTTT
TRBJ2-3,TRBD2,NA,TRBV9,CASSVASGGFTDTQYF,TGTGCCAGCAGCGTAGCCAGCGGGGGCTTTACAGATACGCAGTATTTT
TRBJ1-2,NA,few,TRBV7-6,CASSIDSYYGYTF,TGTGCCAGCAGCATTGACAGTTACTATGGCTACACCTTC
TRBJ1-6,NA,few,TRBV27,CASTNGNSPLHF,TGTGCCAGCACCAACGGGAATTCACCCCTCCACTTT
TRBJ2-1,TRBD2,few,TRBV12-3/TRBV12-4,CASTAALWVAGGLNEQFF,TGTGCCAGCACCGCGGCCCTTTGGGTAGCGGGGGGGCTAAATGAGCAGTTCTTC
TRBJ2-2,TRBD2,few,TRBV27,CASTSALAGGNTGELFF,TGTGCCAGCACTTCTGCTCTAGCGGGGGGAAACACCGGGGAGCTGTTTTTT
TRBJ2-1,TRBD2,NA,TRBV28,CASSLDISGGEVSYNEQFF,TGTGCCAGCAGTCTCGACATTAGCGGGGGCGAGGTCTCCTACAATGAGCAGTTCTTC
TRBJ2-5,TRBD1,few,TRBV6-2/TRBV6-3,CASSYSRQGKETQYF,TGTGCCAGCAGTTACTCGAGACAGGGCAAAGAGACCCAGTACTTC
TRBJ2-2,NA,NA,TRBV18,CASSPGGRDTGELFF,TGTGCCAGCTCACCTGGGGGGCGAGACACCGGGGAGCTGTTTTTT
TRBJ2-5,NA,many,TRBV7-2,CASSLNNLQETQYF,TGTGCCAGCAGCTTAAATAATCTACAAGAGACCCAGTACTTC
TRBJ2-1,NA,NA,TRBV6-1,CASSGDISYNEQFF,TGTGCCAGCAGTGGGGACATCTCCTACAATGAGCAGTTCTTC
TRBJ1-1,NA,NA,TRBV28,CASSPSWTDVPVWTEAFF,TGTGCCAGCAGTCCAAGCTGGACAGACGTTCCGGTATGGACTGAAGCTTTCTTT
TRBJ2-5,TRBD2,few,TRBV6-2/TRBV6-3,CASSYSTSGGPRGETQYF,TGTGCCAGCAGTTATTCGACTAGCGGGGGGCCACGAGGGGAGACCCAGTACTTC
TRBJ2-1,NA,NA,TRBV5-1,CASSLLGFHYNEQFF,TGCGCCAGCAGCCTCCTCGGGTTTCACTACAATGAGCAGTTCTTC
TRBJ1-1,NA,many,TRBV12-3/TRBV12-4,CASSFKGLKNTEAFF,TGTGCCAGCAGTTTTAAGGGTTTGAAGAACACTGAAGCTTTCTTT
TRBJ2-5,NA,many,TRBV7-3,CASSLGAGAQETQYF,TGTGCCAGCAGCTTAGGGGCAGGGGCACAAGAGACCCAGTACTTC
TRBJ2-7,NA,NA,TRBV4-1,CASSQDSGRSYEQYF,TGCGCCAGCAGCCAAGACTCGGGCAGATCCTACGAGCAGTACTTC
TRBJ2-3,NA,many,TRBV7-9,CASSLEADTQYF,TGTGCCAGCAGCTTAGAGGCAGATACGCAGTATTTT
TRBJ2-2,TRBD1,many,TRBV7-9,CASSPTGTGRDGELFF,TGTGCCAGCAGCCCAACCGGGACAGGGCGAGACGGGGAGCTGTTTTTT
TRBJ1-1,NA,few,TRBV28,CASSLWRDSEAFF,TGTGCCAGCAGTTTATGGCGGGATTCTGAAGCTTTCTTT
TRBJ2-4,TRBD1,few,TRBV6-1,CASSVGTGGTGAAKNIQYF,TGTGCCAGCAGCGTTGGGACAGGGGGCACGGGGGCGGCCAAAAACATTCAGTACTTC
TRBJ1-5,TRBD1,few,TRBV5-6,CASRRGQGLNQPQHF,TGTGCCAGCAGACGGGGACAGGGTCTTAATCAGCCCCAGCATTTT
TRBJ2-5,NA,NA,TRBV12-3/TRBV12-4,CASSPGRALYF,TGTGCCAGCAGCCCCGGGCGGGCTTTGTACTTC
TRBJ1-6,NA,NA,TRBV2,CASRGRVVTPLHF,TGTGCCAGCAGGGGCCGGGTTGTAACACCCCTCCACTTT
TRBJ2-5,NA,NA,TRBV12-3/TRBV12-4,CASSGEQETQYF,TGTGCCAGCAGTGGGGAACAAGAGACCCAGTACTTC
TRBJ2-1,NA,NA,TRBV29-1,CSGASSSYNEQFF,TGCAGCGGCGCCAGTAGCTCCTACAATGAGCAGTTCTTC